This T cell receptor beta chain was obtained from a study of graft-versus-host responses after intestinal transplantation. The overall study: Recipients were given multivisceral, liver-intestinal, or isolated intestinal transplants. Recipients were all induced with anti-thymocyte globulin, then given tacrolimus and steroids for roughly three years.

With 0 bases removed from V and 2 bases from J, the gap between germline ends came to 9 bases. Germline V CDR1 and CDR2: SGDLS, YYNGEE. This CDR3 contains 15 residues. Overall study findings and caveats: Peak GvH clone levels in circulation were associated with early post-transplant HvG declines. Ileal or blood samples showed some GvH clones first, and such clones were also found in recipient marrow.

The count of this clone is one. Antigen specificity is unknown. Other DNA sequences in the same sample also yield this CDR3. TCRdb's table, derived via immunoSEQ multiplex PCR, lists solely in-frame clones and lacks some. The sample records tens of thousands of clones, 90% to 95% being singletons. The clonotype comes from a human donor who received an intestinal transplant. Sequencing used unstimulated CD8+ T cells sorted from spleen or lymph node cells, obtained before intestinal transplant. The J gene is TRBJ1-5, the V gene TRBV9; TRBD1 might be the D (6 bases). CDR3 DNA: TGTGCCAGCAGCGTAGGAGGGGGTGGCAATCAGCCCCAGCATTTT. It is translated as CASSVGGGGNQPQHF.